This is a list of T cell receptor beta chains from one sample in a study of T cells in Graves' hyperthyroidism and ophthalmopathy. TCRdb itself ran the multiplex PCR reads through MiXCR, one entry per CDR3 protein. Among some 740,000 distinct CDR3 sequences, 14% were seen once, and the ten largest hold 10%. Sequencing input: blood. These receptors were taken from a woman younger than 30 with Graves' hyperthyroidism. CDR3s include the opening cysteine and the closing phenylalanine or tryptophan. Size values are once, few and many counts, or a class for expanded clones, and some rows have none.

clone size: .
V gene: TRBV19
J gene: TRBJ1-1
CDR3 protein: CASSIGQISTEAFF

clone size: few
V gene: TRBV7-9
J gene: TRBJ2-1
CDR3 protein: CASSPTPGGPSYNEQFF

clone size: many
V gene: TRBV28
J gene: TRBJ2-1
CDR3 protein: CASSSGTSNEQFF

clone size: few
V gene: TRBV5-1
J gene: TRBJ1-2
CDR3 protein: CASGDVQGVYGYTF

clone size: .
V gene: TRBV2
J gene: TRBJ2-1
CDR3 protein: CASSSGLRVVHNEQFF

clone size: many
V gene: TRBV2
J gene: TRBJ2-7
CDR3 protein: CASSDPLGLTYEQYF

clone size: many
V gene: TRBV14
J gene: TRBJ2-7
CDR3 protein: CASSRAGRGYEQYF

clone size: many
V gene: TRBV20-1
J gene: TRBJ2-1
CDR3 protein: CSARGVWREGLRDEQFF

clone size: many
V gene: TRBV30
J gene: TRBJ2-7
CDR3 protein: CAWSVLVAGLYEQYF

clone size: .
V gene: TRBV7-9
J gene: TRBJ2-1
CDR3 protein: CASSLGEAWVDNEQFF

clone size: many
V gene: TRBV28
J gene: TRBJ2-1
CDR3 protein: CASSFKLAGGNEQFF

clone size: .
V gene: TRBV11-2
J gene: TRBJ1-2
CDR3 protein: CASNLAGCGNYGYTF

clone size: many
V gene: TRBV18
J gene: TRBJ2-1
CDR3 protein: CASSPPQGDEQFF

clone size: many
V gene: TRBV30
J gene: TRBJ2-3
CDR3 protein: CAFITRGRPSTDTQYF

clone size: .
V gene: TRBV20-1
J gene: TRBJ2-3
CDR3 protein: CSAFSGRRDTQYF

clone size: .
V gene: TRBV3-1
J gene: TRBJ1-6
CDR3 protein: CASSQVLGGARGSPLHF

clone size: many
V gene: TRBV28
J gene: TRBJ2-4
CDR3 protein: CAINSIGGVYDKNIQYF

clone size: many
V gene: TRBV14
J gene: TRBJ2-7
CDR3 protein: CASSPGTNSYEQYF

clone size: many
V gene: TRBV20-1
J gene: TRBJ1-1
CDR3 protein: CSVGSREMNTEAFF

clone size: .
V gene: TRBV12-3/TRBV12-4
J gene: TRBJ2-7
CDR3 protein: CASSFMTGGEQYF

clone size: few
V gene: TRBV27
J gene: TRBJ2-1
CDR3 protein: CASTDGTGAGHNEQFF

clone size: many
V gene: TRBV27
J gene: TRBJ2-3
CDR3 protein: CASSLSRTSTDTQYF

clone size: .
V gene: TRBV5-1
J gene: TRBJ1-1
CDR3 protein: CASSWGTGVNTEAFF

clone size: few
V gene: TRBV7-9
J gene: TRBJ2-7
CDR3 protein: CASSARDTSYEQYF

clone size: .
V gene: TRBV5-1
J gene: TRBJ1-1
CDR3 protein: CASSFRTGGLNTEAFF

clone size: .
V gene: TRBV12-3/TRBV12-4
J gene: TRBJ2-1
CDR3 protein: CASSLTGSPYNEQFF

clone size: many
V gene: TRBV7-9
J gene: TRBJ1-3
CDR3 protein: CASSRGSGNTIYF

clone size: many
V gene: TRBV29-1
J gene: TRBJ2-5
CDR3 protein: CSVEVLAGGRETQYF

clone size: many
V gene: TRBV3-1
J gene: TRBJ2-3
CDR3 protein: CASSQEMGEATDTQYF

clone size: many
V gene: TRBV20-1
J gene: TRBJ1-1
CDR3 protein: CSAKRPGMAEAFF

clone size: .
V gene: TRBV6-5
J gene: TRBJ1-2
CDR3 protein: CASSYYTGGGYTF

clone size: few
V gene: TRBV5-6
J gene: TRBJ1-5
CDR3 protein: CASRLWGSNQPQHF

clone size: many
V gene: TRBV2
J gene: TRBJ1-2
CDR3 protein: CASRLQADAGYTF

clone size: many
V gene: TRBV29-1
J gene: TRBJ2-1
CDR3 protein: CSVEGRDRTKTYNEQFF

clone size: many
V gene: TRBV12-3/TRBV12-4
J gene: TRBJ2-7
CDR3 protein: CASSLTGGRDEQYF

clone size: many
V gene: TRBV7-9
J gene: TRBJ2-7
CDR3 protein: CASSPRRDRDVYEQYF

clone size: .
V gene: TRBV29-1
J gene: TRBJ2-1
CDR3 protein: CSVGRGYEQFF

clone size: many
V gene: TRBV28
J gene: TRBJ2-7
CDR3 protein: CASRSSGRPYEQYF

clone size: few
V gene: TRBV20-1
J gene: TRBJ2-5
CDR3 protein: CSARVSGREETQYF

clone size: many
V gene: TRBV18
J gene: TRBJ2-7
CDR3 protein: CASSPQGAYEQYF

clone size: .
V gene: TRBV28
J gene: TRBJ2-7
CDR3 protein: CASRTGSYEQYF

clone size: many
V gene: TRBV6-2/TRBV6-3
J gene: TRBJ2-3
CDR3 protein: CASSRGAGGARDTQYF

clone size: .
V gene: TRBV27
J gene: TRBJ2-1
CDR3 protein: CACGENNEQFF

clone size: few
V gene: TRBV19
J gene: TRBJ2-7
CDR3 protein: CASSISNREDEQYF

clone size: many
V gene: TRBV28
J gene: TRBJ2-2
CDR3 protein: CASRSKRLNTGELFF

clone size: many
V gene: TRBV6-1
J gene: TRBJ2-7
CDR3 protein: CASSSPGQNYEQYF

clone size: many
V gene: TRBV28
J gene: TRBJ2-3
CDR3 protein: CASSSVASGMDTQYF

clone size: .
V gene: TRBV29-1
J gene: TRBJ2-6
CDR3 protein: CSAILGSGANVLTF

clone size: .
V gene: TRBV27
J gene: TRBJ1-6
CDR3 protein: CASSLSSQNSPLHF

clone size: .
V gene: TRBV7-9
J gene: TRBJ1-2
CDR3 protein: CGSSLLQGSYGYTF

clone size: .
V gene: TRBV7-2
J gene: TRBJ2-5
CDR3 protein: CASTKEVPETQYF